This is a list of T cell receptor beta chains from one sample in a study of blood T cells in healthy people across ages. TCRdb re-analysed the 5' RACE reads in MiXCR, keeping a single row per CDR3 protein. Of more than 550,000 distinct CDR3 sequences in the sample, about a fifth were seen once. The source material was blood. Receptor source: a man between 65 and 85 years old in good health. CDR3s include the opening cysteine and the closing phenylalanine or tryptophan. A D gene is named only where the DNA matches it firmly. Clone sizes are given selectively: once, few, many, or a class where the clone is expanded.

j_call: TRBJ2-1
v_call: TRBV6-1
d_call: TRBD1
clone_size: NA
cdr3_nt: TGTGCCAGTCTACAGGGGTTGAGCTCCTACAATGAGCAGTTCTTC
cdr3_aa: CASLQGLSSYNEQFF

j_call: TRBJ1-1
v_call: TRBV19
d_call: NA
clone_size: once
cdr3_nt: TGTGCCAGTAACCCCAGCCGTTTGAACACTGAAGCTTTCTTT
cdr3_aa: CASNPSRLNTEAFF

j_call: TRBJ1-2
v_call: TRBV5-1
d_call: NA
clone_size: few
cdr3_nt: TGCGCCAGCAGCCCCTCGGAGCATGGCTACACCTTC
cdr3_aa: CASSPSEHGYTF

j_call: TRBJ2-7
v_call: TRBV7-9
d_call: TRBD1
clone_size: NA
cdr3_nt: TGTGCCAGCGAAAGGTGGGGACAGGGAAAAGAAAAGCAGTACTTC
cdr3_aa: CASERWGQGKEKQYF

j_call: TRBJ2-5
v_call: TRBV11-2
d_call: TRBD2
clone_size: NA
cdr3_nt: TGTGCCAGCACCACTAGCGGCGAGACCCAGTACTTC
cdr3_aa: CASTTSGETQYF

j_call: TRBJ1-2
v_call: TRBV12-3/TRBV12-4
d_call: NA
clone_size: few
cdr3_nt: TGTGCCAGCAGTCTCCAACCCACAGGGTTCTATGGCTACACCTTC
cdr3_aa: CASSLQPTGFYGYTF

j_call: TRBJ2-1
v_call: TRBV20-1
d_call: TRBD2
clone_size: NA
cdr3_nt: TGCAGTGCTAGAGATGCCCTAGCGGCTGCCTCCTACAATGAGCAGTTCTTC
cdr3_aa: CSARDALAAASYNEQFF

j_call: TRBJ2-7
v_call: TRBV4-3
d_call: TRBD1
clone_size: once
cdr3_nt: TGCGCCAGCAGCCAAGATAATAAGGACAGGGGACACGAGCAGTACTTC
cdr3_aa: CASSQDNKDRGHEQYF

j_call: TRBJ2-7
v_call: TRBV21-1
d_call: NA
clone_size: few
cdr3_nt: TGTGCCAGCAGCAAAGCGCAATGGGGCGGGGACGAGCAGTACTTC
cdr3_aa: CASSKAQWGGDEQYF

j_call: TRBJ2-3
v_call: TRBV15
d_call: NA
clone_size: NA
cdr3_nt: TGTGCCACCAGCAGGAGCGGGTACACAGATACGCAGTATTTT
cdr3_aa: CATSRSGYTDTQYF

j_call: TRBJ1-4
v_call: TRBV7-2
d_call: NA
clone_size: NA
cdr3_nt: TGTGCCAGCAGCTCACAGGCTACAACTAATGAAAAACTGTTTTTT
cdr3_aa: CASSSQATTNEKLFF

j_call: TRBJ1-2
v_call: TRBV14
d_call: NA
clone_size: NA
cdr3_nt: TGTGCCAGCAGCCCGACATCGTTCTCAGGGGGCTACACCTTC
cdr3_aa: CASSPTSFSGGYTF

j_call: TRBJ1-1
v_call: TRBV29-1
d_call: NA
clone_size: NA
cdr3_nt: TGCAGCGGAGGACAGCAGAACACTGAAGCTTTCTTT
cdr3_aa: CSGGQQNTEAFF

j_call: TRBJ1-2
v_call: TRBV3-1
d_call: NA
clone_size: NA
cdr3_nt: TGTGCCAGCAGCCAGATGGGAGTACGGGGCCCTTCTAACTATGGCTACACCTTC
cdr3_aa: CASSQMGVRGPSNYGYTF

j_call: TRBJ2-5
v_call: TRBV7-2
d_call: NA
clone_size: few
cdr3_nt: TGTGCCAGCAGCCCCTTCCCCAGGGAGACCCAGTACTTC
cdr3_aa: CASSPFPRETQYF

j_call: TRBJ2-7
v_call: TRBV9
d_call: TRBD1
clone_size: NA
cdr3_nt: TGTGCCAGCAGCCCCCGGGGCCGCACAGGGGAGTTCTACGAGCAGTACTTC
cdr3_aa: CASSPRGRTGEFYEQYF

j_call: TRBJ2-4
v_call: TRBV3-1
d_call: TRBD2
clone_size: few
cdr3_nt: TGTGCCAGCAGCCTGACTAGCGGGAGGGCTAGAAACATTCAGTACTTC
cdr3_aa: CASSLTSGRARNIQYF

j_call: TRBJ1-5
v_call: TRBV10-3
d_call: NA
clone_size: NA
cdr3_nt: TGTGCCATCAGTGAGTCAATCAATCAGCCCCAGCATTTT
cdr3_aa: CAISESINQPQHF

j_call: TRBJ2-3
v_call: TRBV18
d_call: TRBD2
clone_size: NA
cdr3_nt: TGTGCCAGCTCACCACCTGGTAGCGGGAGAACAGATACGCAGTATTTT
cdr3_aa: CASSPPGSGRTDTQYF

j_call: TRBJ1-5
v_call: TRBV18
d_call: TRBD1
clone_size: NA
cdr3_nt: TGTGCCAGCTCACCAAGAGGGGGCTCGATTCAGCCCCAGCATTTT
cdr3_aa: CASSPRGGSIQPQHF

j_call: TRBJ2-7
v_call: TRBV6-1
d_call: NA
clone_size: NA
cdr3_nt: TGTGCCAGCAGTGAAAAGGGTACCTACGAGCAGTACTTC
cdr3_aa: CASSEKGTYEQYF

j_call: TRBJ2-6
v_call: TRBV5-1
d_call: NA
clone_size: NA
cdr3_nt: TGCGCCAGCAGCTTGGTCAGGAGTTCCCTTTTAGGGGCCAACGTCCTGACTTTC
cdr3_aa: CASSLVRSSLLGANVLTF

j_call: TRBJ2-5
v_call: TRBV7-2
d_call: TRBD1
clone_size: few
cdr3_nt: TGTGCCAGCAGCTTTATACAGGGGCTACAAGAGACCCAGTACTTC
cdr3_aa: CASSFIQGLQETQYF

j_call: TRBJ2-5
v_call: TRBV5-1
d_call: TRBD1
clone_size: few
cdr3_nt: TGCGCCAGCAGCTCGCCGGGACAGGGGATAGAGACCCAGTACTTC
cdr3_aa: CASSSPGQGIETQYF

j_call: TRBJ1-2
v_call: TRBV19
d_call: NA
clone_size: NA
cdr3_nt: TGTGCCAGTAGTACCTCAATCCCGCTCCGGGGCTACACCTTC
cdr3_aa: CASSTSIPLRGYTF

j_call: TRBJ1-2
v_call: TRBV12-3/TRBV12-4
d_call: NA
clone_size: NA
cdr3_nt: TGTGCCAGCAGTTTGAACCCTGGCTATGGCTACACCTTC
cdr3_aa: CASSLNPGYGYTF

j_call: TRBJ2-5
v_call: TRBV18
d_call: NA
clone_size: NA
cdr3_nt: TGTGCCAGCTCACCACTTGAGCGACACCGTCAAGAGACCCAGTACTTC
cdr3_aa: CASSPLERHRQETQYF

j_call: TRBJ1-5
v_call: TRBV4-3
d_call: NA
clone_size: NA
cdr3_nt: TGCGCCAGCAGCCAAGATCACAGGGCCGGGCCCCAGCATTTT
cdr3_aa: CASSQDHRAGPQHF

j_call: TRBJ1-5
v_call: TRBV28
d_call: NA
clone_size: NA
cdr3_nt: TGTGCCAGCAGTTGGGGGGCCAGGGAGCCCCAGCATTTT
cdr3_aa: CASSWGAREPQHF

j_call: TRBJ1-1
v_call: TRBV5-5
d_call: NA
clone_size: many
cdr3_nt: TGTGCCAGCAGCCTCGAGGGAAGGAACACTGAAGCTTTCTTT
cdr3_aa: CASSLEGRNTEAFF

j_call: TRBJ1-5
v_call: TRBV6-1
d_call: NA
clone_size: NA
cdr3_nt: TGTGCCAGCAGTGAAGTCATGGGTTCAGCTCAGCCCCAGCATTTT
cdr3_aa: CASSEVMGSAQPQHF

j_call: TRBJ2-5
v_call: TRBV7-9
d_call: NA
clone_size: few
cdr3_nt: TGTGCCAGCAGCTTAGCATCAGACCAGCCCCGGTTCTTC
cdr3_aa: CASSLASDQPRFF

j_call: TRBJ2-1
v_call: TRBV5-5
d_call: NA
clone_size: NA
cdr3_nt: TGTGCCAGCAGCTTGGGGCCAGATAGCTCCTACAATGAGCAGTTCTTC
cdr3_aa: CASSLGPDSSYNEQFF

j_call: TRBJ1-3
v_call: TRBV12-3/TRBV12-4
d_call: NA
clone_size: few
cdr3_nt: TGTGCCAGCAGCAAACTCACGGCGGGGTACGGAAACACCATATATTTT
cdr3_aa: CASSKLTAGYGNTIYF

j_call: TRBJ1-1
v_call: TRBV5-1
d_call: TRBD1
clone_size: few
cdr3_nt: TGCGCCAGCAGCTTGCAGGGGGCTGATGAAGCTTTCTTT
cdr3_aa: CASSLQGADEAFF

j_call: TRBJ1-5
v_call: TRBV12-3/TRBV12-4
d_call: TRBD1
clone_size: NA
cdr3_nt: TGTGTCAGCAAACCGGGACAGAACCAGCCCCAGCATTTT
cdr3_aa: CVSKPGQNQPQHF

j_call: TRBJ1-2
v_call: TRBV29-1
d_call: NA
clone_size: few
cdr3_nt: TGCAGCGTTGAAGATCTTGGCAGGGCTCATGGCTACACCTTC
cdr3_aa: CSVEDLGRAHGYTF

j_call: TRBJ2-1
v_call: TRBV6-2/TRBV6-3
d_call: NA
clone_size: NA
cdr3_nt: TGTGCCAGCAGTTTAACCCTGAACAATGAGCAGTTCTTC
cdr3_aa: CASSLTLNNEQFF

j_call: TRBJ2-7
v_call: TRBV14
d_call: NA
clone_size: few
cdr3_nt: TGTGCCAGCAGCCATTTTCCGGTTAGGGGATACGAGCAGTACTTC
cdr3_aa: CASSHFPVRGYEQYF

j_call: TRBJ1-2
v_call: TRBV27
d_call: NA
clone_size: many
cdr3_nt: TGTGCCAGCACCTCCCAGGGGCGGATTGGCTATGGCTACACCTTC
cdr3_aa: CASTSQGRIGYGYTF

j_call: TRBJ2-5
v_call: TRBV5-1
d_call: NA
clone_size: few
cdr3_nt: TGCGCCAGCAGCTTGCACAGTAAAGAGACCCAGTACTTC
cdr3_aa: CASSLHSKETQYF

j_call: TRBJ1-5
v_call: TRBV5-5
d_call: NA
clone_size: NA
cdr3_nt: TGTGCCAGCAGCTTGACGCCAATTCAGGAGCCCCAGCATTTT
cdr3_aa: CASSLTPIQEPQHF

j_call: TRBJ2-6
v_call: TRBV7-6
d_call: NA
clone_size: few
cdr3_nt: TGTGCCAGCAGCTCCTCCCCCTCTGGGGCCAACGTCCTGACTTTC
cdr3_aa: CASSSSPSGANVLTF

j_call: TRBJ2-1
v_call: TRBV7-2
d_call: TRBD2
clone_size: NA
cdr3_nt: TGTGCCAGCAGCTTAGTGGCGACTAGCGGGGGGGACAATGAGCAGTTCTTC
cdr3_aa: CASSLVATSGGDNEQFF

j_call: TRBJ2-3
v_call: TRBV29-1
d_call: NA
clone_size: few
cdr3_nt: TGCAGCGTTGCCCGGGACAGCACAGATACGCAGTATTTT
cdr3_aa: CSVARDSTDTQYF

j_call: TRBJ1-2
v_call: TRBV28
d_call: NA
clone_size: NA
cdr3_nt: TGTGCCAGCAGGATAGGGGTGCATGGGGCATATGGCTACACCTTC
cdr3_aa: CASRIGVHGAYGYTF

j_call: TRBJ1-1
v_call: TRBV24-1
d_call: TRBD1
clone_size: NA
cdr3_nt: TGTGCCACCAGTGACTCGGGACAGGTGGTCACTGAAGCTTTCTTT
cdr3_aa: CATSDSGQVVTEAFF

j_call: TRBJ1-6
v_call: TRBV10-2
d_call: NA
clone_size: NA
cdr3_nt: TGCGCCAGCAGTGACTCATGGACAGTTACCGGTTCACCCCTCCACTTT
cdr3_aa: CASSDSWTVTGSPLHF

j_call: TRBJ1-6
v_call: TRBV7-2
d_call: NA
clone_size: NA
cdr3_nt: TGTGCCAGCAGCTTTAGAAGTTCACCCCTCCACTTT
cdr3_aa: CASSFRSSPLHF

j_call: TRBJ2-7
v_call: TRBV4-2
d_call: NA
clone_size: many
cdr3_nt: TGTGCCAGCACCTCCCTTTACGGGGAGAACCACGAGCAGTACTTC
cdr3_aa: CASTSLYGENHEQYF

j_call: TRBJ2-7
v_call: TRBV5-1
d_call: TRBD1
clone_size: few
cdr3_nt: TGCGCCAGCAGCTCGGACAGGGGATGGTACGAGCAGTACTTC
cdr3_aa: CASSSDRGWYEQYF

j_call: TRBJ1-2
v_call: TRBV12-3/TRBV12-4
d_call: NA
clone_size: few
cdr3_nt: TGTGCCAGCACCCCTTCAGGGGTGAACTATGGCTACACCTTC
cdr3_aa: CASTPSGVNYGYTF

j_call: TRBJ1-2
v_call: TRBV12-3/TRBV12-4
d_call: NA
clone_size: few
cdr3_nt: TGTGCCAGCAGTTCAAACACGGTGATGGACTATGGCTACACCTTC
cdr3_aa: CASSSNTVMDYGYTF

j_call: TRBJ2-6
v_call: TRBV5-6
d_call: NA
clone_size: few
cdr3_nt: TGTGCCAGCAGCCCCGACGTCAATGGGGCCAACGTCCTGACTTTC
cdr3_aa: CASSPDVNGANVLTF

j_call: TRBJ2-5
v_call: TRBV29-1
d_call: NA
clone_size: NA
cdr3_nt: TGCAGCGTTGAAAGGGTGGAGGTCCGGGGGACCCAGTACTTC
cdr3_aa: CSVERVEVRGTQYF

j_call: TRBJ1-1
v_call: TRBV6-1
d_call: NA
clone_size: NA
cdr3_nt: TGTGCCAGCAGTCCTCTTTGGGGGGTAAGGCGTGTGAACACTGAAGCTTTCTTT
cdr3_aa: CASSPLWGVRRVNTEAFF